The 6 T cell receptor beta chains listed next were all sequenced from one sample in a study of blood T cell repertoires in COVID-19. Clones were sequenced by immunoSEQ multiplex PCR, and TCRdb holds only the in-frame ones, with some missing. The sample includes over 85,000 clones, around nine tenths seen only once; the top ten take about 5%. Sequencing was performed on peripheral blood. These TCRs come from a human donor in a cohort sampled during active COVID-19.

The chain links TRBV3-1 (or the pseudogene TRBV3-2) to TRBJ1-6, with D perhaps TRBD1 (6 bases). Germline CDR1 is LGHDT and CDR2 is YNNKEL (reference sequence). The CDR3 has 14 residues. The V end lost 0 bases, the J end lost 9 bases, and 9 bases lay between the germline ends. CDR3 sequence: CASSQEGGISPLHF. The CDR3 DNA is TGTGCCAGCAGCCAAGAAGGGGGAATTTCACCCCTCCACTTT.

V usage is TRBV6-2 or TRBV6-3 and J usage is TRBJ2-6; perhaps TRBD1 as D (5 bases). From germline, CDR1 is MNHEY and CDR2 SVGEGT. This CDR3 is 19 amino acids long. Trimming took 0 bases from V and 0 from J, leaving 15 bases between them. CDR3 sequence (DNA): TGTGCCAGCAGTTACTCGTGGGCCAGGGCCATCTCTGGGGCCAACGTCCTGACTTTC. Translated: CASSYSWARAISGANVLTF.

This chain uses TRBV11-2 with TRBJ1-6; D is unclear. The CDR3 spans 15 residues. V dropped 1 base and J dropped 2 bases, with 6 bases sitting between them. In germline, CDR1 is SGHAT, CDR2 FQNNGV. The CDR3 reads CASSLGQTYNSPLHF. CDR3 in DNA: TGTGCCAGCAGCTTAGGGCAGACCTATAATTCACCCCTCCACTTT.

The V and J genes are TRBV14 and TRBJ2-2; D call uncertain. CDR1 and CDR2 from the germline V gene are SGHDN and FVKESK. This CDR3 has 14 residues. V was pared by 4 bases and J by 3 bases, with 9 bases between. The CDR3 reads CASSPKSDTGELFF. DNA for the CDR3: TGTGCCAGCAGCCCTAAGTCCGACACCGGGGAGCTGTTTTTT.

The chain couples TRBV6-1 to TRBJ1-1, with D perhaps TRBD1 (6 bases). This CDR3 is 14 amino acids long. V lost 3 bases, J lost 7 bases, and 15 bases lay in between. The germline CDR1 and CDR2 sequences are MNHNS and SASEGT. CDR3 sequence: CASSEGWQGSEAFF. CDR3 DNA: TGTGCCAGCAGTGAGGGGTGGCAGGGGAGTGAAGCTTTCTTT.

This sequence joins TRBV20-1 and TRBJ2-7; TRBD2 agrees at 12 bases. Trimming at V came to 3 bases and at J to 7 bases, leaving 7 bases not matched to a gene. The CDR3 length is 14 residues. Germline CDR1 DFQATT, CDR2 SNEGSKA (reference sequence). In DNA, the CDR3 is TGCAGTGCTAGTGCTAGCGGGAGGGCCGAAGAGCAGTACTTC. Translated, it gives CSASASGRAEEQYF.